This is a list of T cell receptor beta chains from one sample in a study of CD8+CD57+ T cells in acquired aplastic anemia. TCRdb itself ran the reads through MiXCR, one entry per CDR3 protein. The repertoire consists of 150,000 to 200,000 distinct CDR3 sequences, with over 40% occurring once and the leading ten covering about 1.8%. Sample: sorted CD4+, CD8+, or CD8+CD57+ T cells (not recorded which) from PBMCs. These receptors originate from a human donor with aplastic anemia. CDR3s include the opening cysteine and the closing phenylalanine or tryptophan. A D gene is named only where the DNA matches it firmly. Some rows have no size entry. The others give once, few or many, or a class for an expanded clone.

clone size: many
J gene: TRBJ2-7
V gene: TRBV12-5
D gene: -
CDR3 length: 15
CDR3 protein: CASGFTRDRSYEQYF
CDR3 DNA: TGTGCTAGTGGTTTCACACGCGACAGAAGCTACGAGCAGTACTTC

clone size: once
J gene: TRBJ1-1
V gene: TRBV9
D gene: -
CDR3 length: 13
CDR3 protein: CASSASGKTEAFF
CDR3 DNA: TGTGCCAGCAGCGCGTCGGGGAAAACTGAAGCTTTCTTT

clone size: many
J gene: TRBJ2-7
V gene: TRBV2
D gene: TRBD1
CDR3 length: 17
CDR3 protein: CASSVGQKRQFNRGQYF
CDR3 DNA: TGTGCCAGCAGTGTGGGACAGAAACGGCAATTTAATCGAGGGCAGTACTTC

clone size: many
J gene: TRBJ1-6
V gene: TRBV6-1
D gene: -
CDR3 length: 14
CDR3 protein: CASSEWGARSPLHF
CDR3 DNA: TGTGCCAGCAGTGAATGGGGGGCTCGTTCACCCCTCCACTTT

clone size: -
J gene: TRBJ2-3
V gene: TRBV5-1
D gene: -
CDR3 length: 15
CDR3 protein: CAISLALGTPDTQDF
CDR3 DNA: TGCGCCATCAGCTTGGCATTAGGGACACCAGATACGCAGGATTTT

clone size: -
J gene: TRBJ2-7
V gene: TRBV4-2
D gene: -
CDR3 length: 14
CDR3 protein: CASSHGGSSYEQYF
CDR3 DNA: TGTGCCAGCAGCCACGGCGGTAGCTCCTACGAGCAGTACTTC

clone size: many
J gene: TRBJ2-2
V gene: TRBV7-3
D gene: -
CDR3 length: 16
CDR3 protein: CASSYTWGSNTGELFF
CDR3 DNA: TGTGCCAGCAGCTATACCTGGGGATCGAACACCGGGGAGCTGTTTTTT

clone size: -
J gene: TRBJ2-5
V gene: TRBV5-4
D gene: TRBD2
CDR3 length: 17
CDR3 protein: CASSSGTSGRAQETQHF
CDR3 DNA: TGTGCCAGCAGCTCGGGAACTAGCGGGAGAGCTCAAGAGACCCAGCACTTC

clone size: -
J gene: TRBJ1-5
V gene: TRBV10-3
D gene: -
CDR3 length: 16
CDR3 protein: CAISDSLTSGRETQHF
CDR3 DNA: TGTGCCATCAGTGATAGTCTGACTAGCGGGAGGGAGACCCAGCATTTT

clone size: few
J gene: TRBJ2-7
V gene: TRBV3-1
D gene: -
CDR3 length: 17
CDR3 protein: CASSRAGREYYPLEQYF
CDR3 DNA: TGTGCCAGCAGCCGTGCAGGGAGAGAATATTACCCCCTCGAGCAGTACTTC

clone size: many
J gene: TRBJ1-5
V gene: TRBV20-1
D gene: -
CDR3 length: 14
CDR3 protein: CSASAGDSNQPQHF
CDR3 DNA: TGCAGTGCTAGCGCAGGGGATAGCAATCAGCCCCAGCATTTT

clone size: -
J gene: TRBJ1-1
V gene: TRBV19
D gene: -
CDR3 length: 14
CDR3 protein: CASSRAGEATEAFF
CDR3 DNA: TGTGCCAGTAGTAGGGCAGGGGAAGCCACTGAAGCTTTCTTT

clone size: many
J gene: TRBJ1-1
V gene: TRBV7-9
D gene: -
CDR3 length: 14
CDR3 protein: CASSLEGLGVQAFF
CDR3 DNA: TGTGCCAGCAGCTTAGAAGGCTTGGGGGTTCAAGCTTTCTTT

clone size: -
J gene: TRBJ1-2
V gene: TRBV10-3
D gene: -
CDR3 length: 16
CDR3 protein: CAISDPPGVINYGYTF
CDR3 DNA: TGTGCCATCAGTGACCCCCCAGGAGTGATAAACTATGGCTACACCTTC

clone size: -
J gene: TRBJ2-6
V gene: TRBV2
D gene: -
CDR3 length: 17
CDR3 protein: CASSETLTGSGANVLTF
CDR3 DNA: TGTGCCAGCAGTGAAACCCTCACAGGGTCTGGGGCCAACGTCCTGACTTTC

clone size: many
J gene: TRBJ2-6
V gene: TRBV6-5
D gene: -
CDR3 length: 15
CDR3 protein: CASSYFSSGANVLTF
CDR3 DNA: TGTGCCAGCAGTTACTTTTCCTCTGGGGCCAACGTCCTGACTTTC

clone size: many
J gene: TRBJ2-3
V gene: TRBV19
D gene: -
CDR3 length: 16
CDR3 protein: CASSPSRGKGTDTQYF
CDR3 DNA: TGTGCCAGTAGCCCGAGTCGGGGAAAAGGCACAGATACGCAGTATTTT

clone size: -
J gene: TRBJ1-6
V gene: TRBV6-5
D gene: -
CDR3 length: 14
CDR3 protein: CASSYDGRNSPLHF
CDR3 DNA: TGTGCCAGCAGTTACGATGGACGGAATTCACCCCTCCACTTT

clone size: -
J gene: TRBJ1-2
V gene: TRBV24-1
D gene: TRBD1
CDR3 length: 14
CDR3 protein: CATSGRDSNYGYTF
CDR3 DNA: TGTGCCACCAGTGGCCGGGACAGTAACTATGGCTACACCTTC

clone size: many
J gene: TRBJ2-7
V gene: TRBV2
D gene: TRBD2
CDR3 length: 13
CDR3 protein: CASSSSREGEQYF
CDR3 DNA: TGTGCCAGCAGTTCCTCAAGGGAGGGCGAGCAGTACTTC

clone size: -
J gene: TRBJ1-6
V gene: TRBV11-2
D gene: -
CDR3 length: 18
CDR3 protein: CASSPYLLGVSYNSPLHF
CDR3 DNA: TGTGCCAGCAGCCCATACCTACTTGGAGTATCCTATAATTCACCCCTCCACTTT